This TCR beta chain is drawn from a study of HIV-infected children after antiretroviral therapy interruption. On the study more broadly: Most children had recorded EBV and CMV exposure. Samples from the continuous-treatment group were taken at weeks 0, 48 and 150. Findings and caveats of the study: Naive CD4+ CDR3 sharing between time points fell after interruption began.

As for treatment: PENTA 11 planned treatment interruption arm or continuous ART arm. A 3' RACE protocol on RNA, with unique molecular identifiers, produced the TCR library. TCRdb reanalysed the 3' RACE reads using MiXCR and keeps one entry per CDR3 protein. The sample shows 30,000 to 50,000 distinct CDR3 sequences, about 7% of them seen only once. The germline V and J ends were trimmed by 5 bases and 2 bases, with 15 bases remaining between them. CDR3 length equals 15 residues. CDR1 is SGHNT, CDR2 YENEEA, per germline. This clonotype was seen many times. The antigen is unknown. This specimen was CD45RA+ CD4+ T cells from PBMCs, pooled from several time points, taken from a donor given antiretroviral therapy, either interrupted or continuous. Subset indicated: naive CD4+ CD45RA+ CD45RO- T cells. The receptor was isolated from a pool of human donors with HIV. This rearrangement joins TRBV11-3 to TRBJ1-1; D call uncertain. The CDR3 coding sequence is TGTGCCAGCAGCGGAGGTCCCAGGAGAAACACTGAAGCTTTCTTT. Translation gives CASSGGPRRNTEAFF. Supplemented by reference TRBV11-3 and TRBJ1-1, the full variable domain reads EAGVVQSPRYKIIEKKQPVAFWCNPISGHNTLYWYLQNLGQGPELLIRYENEEAVDDSQLPKDRFSAERLKGVDSTLKIQPAELGDSAVYLCASSGGPRRNTEAFFGQGTRLTVV.